Each of the 17 T cell receptor beta chains below was sequenced from the same sample in a study of cytomegalovirus exposure and HLA in healthy donors. The PCR was carried out with 60 Vbeta primers and 13 Jbeta primers. Using immunoSEQ multiplex PCR, the repertoire was profiled, and TCRdb retains in-frame clones only, with some absent. Counted here are about 110,000 clones, approximately 76% occurring once; the ten biggest clones make up roughly 2%. Sequencing was performed on PBMCs. These TCRs come from a man between 18 and 35 years old in good health and CMV-seronegative.

The chain has TRBV9 and TRBJ1-2, with D possibly being TRBD1 (5 bases). This CDR3 has 16 residues. Germline CDR1 reads SGDLS; CDR2 reads YYNGEE. V dropped 0 bases and J dropped 4 bases, with 16 bases sitting between them. CDR3 residues: CASSVEPRDRGYGYTF. The CDR3 DNA follows: TGTGCCAGCAGCGTAGAGCCGCGGGACCGCGGCTATGGCTACACCTTC.

V and J are TRBV19 and TRBJ1-4, with D uncertain. V shed 7 bases and J shed 8 bases, with 14 bases lying between them. The CDR3 has 13 amino acids. Germline CDR1 reads LNHDA; CDR2 reads SQIVND (reference sequence). CDR3 sequence (DNA): TGTGCCAGTATGGGCGACGCGACCGAAAAACTGTTTTTT. Protein sequence: CASMGDATEKLFF.

This rearrangement joins TRBV6-1 to TRBJ2-5; 10 positions agree with TRBD1. Trimming took 1 base from V and 2 from J; bases not matched to a gene: 19. CDR3 length: 21 residues. Looked up from germline, CDR1 is MNHNS and CDR2 is SASEGT. The CDR3 reads CASSEEPAGTGAAPSQETQYF. CDR3 sequence (DNA): TGTGCCAGCAGTGAAGAGCCGGCCGGGACAGGGGCGGCCCCCTCTCAAGAGACCCAGTACTTC.

In this sample, this clone turned up many times. V gene TRBV7-9 combines with J gene TRBJ2-1; 12 positions agree with TRBD2. V trimming: 5 bases; J trimming: 8 bases; junction bases outside the gene matches: 7. The length of the CDR3 is 15 residues. From germline, CDR1 is SEHNR and CDR2 FQNEAQ (reference sequence). The CDR3 loop reads CASSPLAGGPHEQFF. As DNA, the CDR3 is TGTGCCAGCAGCCCCCTAGCGGGGGGGCCCCATGAGCAGTTCTTC.

This chain uses TRBV6-5 with TRBJ2-1; a weak D match, TRBD2 (5 bases). V gave up 0 bases and J gave up 5 bases, with 8 bases separating them. Germline V gene lookup returns CDR1 MNHEY and CDR2 SVGAGI. The CDR3 loop spans 14 amino acids. The CDR3, as DNA: TGTGCCAGCAGTTACTCGATCGGGAACAATGAGCAGTTCTTC. It specifies CASSYSIGNNEQFF.

As concerns this clone: The sample holds other DNA sequences that translate to the same CDR3. V usage is TRBV2 and J usage is TRBJ1-2; the match to TRBD1 covers 7 bases. This CDR3 has 14 residues. Per the germline V gene, CDR1 is SNHLY and CDR2 is FYNNEI. The junction had 7 bases not matched to a gene; V was cut back by 1 base and J by 8 bases. The CDR3 protein is CASSEGAGGYGYTF. As DNA, the CDR3 is TGTGCCAGCAGTGAAGGGGCAGGGGGATACGGCTACACCTTC. The full variable domain, in which reference TRBV2 and TRBJ1-2 provide the parts outside the CDR3, is EPEVTQTPSHQVTQMGQEVILRCVPISNHLYFYWYRQILGQKVEFLVSFYNNEISEKSEIFDDQFSVERPDGSNFTLKIRSTKLEDSAMYFCASSEGAGGYGYTFGSGTRLTVV.

This rearrangement joins TRBV5-1 to TRBJ2-2, with 7 bases matching TRBD1. Trimming cost V 2 bases and J 0 bases; bases outside gene matches: 1. The CDR3 runs 15 residues. Looked up from germline, CDR1 is SGHRS and CDR2 is YFSETQ. In DNA, the CDR3 is TGCGCCAGCAGCTTTCAGGGGGCGAACACCGGGGAGCTGTTTTTT. This gives the protein CASSFQGANTGELFF.

This clone has only one observation. This sequence joins TRBV20-1 and TRBJ2-3; a weak D match, TRBD2 (6 bases). The germline V gene has CDR1 DFQATT and CDR2 SNEGSKA (reference sequence). V was shortened by 3 bases and J by 14 bases, with 15 bases between the two germline ends. The CDR3 is 11 amino acids. The CDR3 nucleotides read TGCAGTGCTAGTTCGGCGGGGTGGTCGTATTTT. Its protein product is CSASSAGWSYF.

This clone has just one count. The CDR3 spells CASSSQPMGPRRSTGELFF. The CDR3 region has the DNA TGTGCCAGCAGCTCACAACCGATGGGGCCCCGCCGGAGCACCGGGGAGCTGTTTTTT. This chain links TRBV7-3 with TRBJ2-2; perhaps TRBD1 as D (5 bases). V was shortened by 4 bases and J by 4 bases, with 25 bases between the two germline ends. There are 19 residues in the CDR3. Germline CDR1 and CDR2: SGHTA and FQGTGA.

CDR3 DNA sequence: TGTGCCAGCCTTGGAGGCGGCCTTACTCGGGACACCGGGGAGCTGTTTTTT. Translation: CASLGGGLTRDTGELFF. The chain joins TRBV7-9 to TRBJ2-2, with a tentative D call TRBD2 (5 bases). This CDR3 spans 17 amino acids. Trimming left V 8 bases short and J 3 bases short, with 22 bases between. The germline V gene has CDR1 SEHNR and CDR2 FQNEAQ (reference sequence). The whole variable domain, filled in from reference TRBV7-9 and TRBJ2-2, reads DTGVSQNPRHKITKRGQNVTFRCDPISEHNRLYWYRQTLGQGPEFLTYFQNEAQLEKSRLLSDRFSAERPKGSFSTLEIQRTEQGDSAMYLCASLGGGLTRDTGELFFGEGSRLTVL.

The rearrangement joins TRBV6-1 to TRBJ2-7; weak D call: TRBD2 (6 bases). Trimming shortened V by 0 bases and J by 3 bases, and 21 bases separated the two germline ends. CDR1 and CDR2 (germline): MNHNS, SASEGT. The CDR3 length is 18 residues. The CDR3 is CASSEAGGDGYNLYEQYF. CDR3 DNA sequence: TGTGCCAGCAGTGAAGCGGGCGGGGACGGGTATAACCTCTACGAGCAGTACTTC.

The gene calls are TRBV29-1 and TRBJ2-1; D perhaps matches TRBD2 (6 bases). CDR3 length equals 12 residues. CDR1 is SQVTM and CDR2 is ANQGSEA in the germline V gene. V lost 4 bases and J lost 7, with 11 bases in between. Here the CDR3 DNA reads TGCAGCGTTGCCGCAGGGAGGAATGAGCAGTTCTTC. This codes for CSVAAGRNEQFF.

CDR3 sequence (DNA): TGTGCCAGCAGTTTGGGGGGGGCAGGGCAGCCCCAGCATTTT. The encoded protein is CASSLGGAGQPQHF. The chain uses TRBV28 and TRBJ1-5, with D maybe TRBD1 (6 bases). Deletions cut 3 bases from V and 7 bases from J, with 13 bases between. Germline V gene lookup returns CDR1 MDHEN and CDR2 SYDVKM. This CDR3 is 14 amino acids long. Drawing the rest from reference TRBV28 and TRBJ1-5, the complete variable domain is DVKVTQSSRYLVKRTGEKVFLECVQDMDHENMFWYRQDPGLGLRLIYFSYDVKMKEKGDIPEGYSVSREKKERFSLILESASTNQTSMYLCASSLGGAGQPQHFGDGTRLSIL.

The chain couples TRBV5-6 to TRBJ2-5; 8 bases fit TRBD1. Per germline, CDR1 SGHDT and CDR2 YYEEEE. V lost 0 bases to trimming and J lost 1 base; unmatched junction nucleotides: 8. The CDR3 runs to 17 residues. The CDR3 sequence: CASSLGVGDRFQETQYF. The CDR3 region has the DNA TGTGCCAGCAGCTTGGGTGTGGGGGACAGGTTCCAAGAGACCCAGTACTTC.

This clone showed up just a few times. A much larger clone lies one base from this, so it may be a read error. V and J are TRBV4-1 and TRBJ2-7; 11 bases agree with TRBD1. The CDR3 extends over 16 amino acids. V was clipped by 0 bases and J by 3 bases; unmatched bases: 4. Germline V lookup: CDR1 MGHRA, CDR2 YSYEKL. For the CDR3, the DNA is TGCGCCAGCAGCCAAGATACGGGGACAGGGGGCTACGAGCAGTACTTC. As protein: CASSQDTGTGGYEQYF.

The rearrangement links TRBV29-1 to TRBJ2-7, with 8 bases that match TRBD2. CDR1 is SQVTM, CDR2 ANQGSEA, per germline. The CDR3 has 15 residues. V was pared by 0 bases and J by 3 bases, with 7 bases of the junction left unmatched. DNA of the CDR3: TGCAGCGTTGAAGATTACAGCGGGGGACACTACGAGCAGTACTTC. Its translation: CSVEDYSGGHYEQYF.

In this sample, this clone turned up a few times. The rearrangement links TRBV5-1 to TRBJ1-1, with 7 bases aligning to TRBD1. CDR1 SGHRS and CDR2 YFSETQ come from the germline V gene. V lost 4 bases, J lost 1 base, and 4 bases stayed unmatched. The CDR3 loop spans 14 amino acids. Here the CDR3 reads CASSAGTANTEAFF. CDR3 in DNA: TGCGCCAGCAGCGCCGGGACAGCGAACACTGAAGCTTTCTTT.